The source of this TCR beta chain is a study of T cells expressing NK-cell markers. Across the study: All TCR beta repertoires analysed originated from sorted CD3+CD56+NKG2C+, CD3+CD56+NKG2C- and CD3+CD56-NKG2C+ T cells. Within the sequenced cohort of eight donors, seven exhibited HCMV seropositivity and one was seronegative. Whole-study results and caveats: HCMV specificity of the expanded NKG2C+ T cell clones was not established. Among a handful of donors, these clonotypes also ranked first in the CD3+CD56-NKG2C+ fraction.

TCRdb re-called the 5' RACE reads, yielding one record per CDR3 amino acid sequence without DNA. The sample is made up of 200,000 to 300,000 distinct CDR3 sequences, and the top ten hold under 0.5% of it. The CDR3 contains 13 residues. To note about this clonotype: Its antigen is unidentified.

The V call is TRBV12-3 or TRBV12-4, the J call TRBJ1-2. Sequenced sample: blood T cells: a sorted CD56 or NKG2C T cell subset, CD4+ or CD8+ T cells, or bulk PBMC T cells (not recorded which). The receptor was isolated from a young man in good health. The CDR3 sequence: CASSRQRNYGYTF.